This T cell receptor (beta chain) stems from a study of blood T cell repertoires in COVID-19. Study details: COVID-19 samples, acute and convalescent, were from the United States, Italy and Spain. Sample material is recorded as cDNA or gDNA derived from T cells, B-cell-depleted T cells, or PBMCs.

Germline lookup yields CDR1 MNHNY and CDR2 SVGAGI (reference sequence). The CDR3 is made up of 17 amino acids. Trimming at V came to 5 bases and at J to 8 bases, leaving 12 bases not matched to a gene. Sequencing used immunoSEQ multiplex PCR; TCRdb keeps in-frame clones, though not all of them. Of 410,000 or so clones in the sample, roughly 90% are singletons; the top ten hold roughly 1.5%. The TCR sequence derives from a woman aged 40 to 50 with COVID-19, enrolled during active disease. Sequenced input: peripheral blood. This rearrangement joins TRBV6-6 to TRBJ1-4; 12 bases line up with TRBD1. CDR3: CASSPGTGGPREEKLFF. DNA for the CDR3: TGTGCCAGCAGTCCTGGGACAGGGGGCCCCAGGGAGGAAAAACTGTTTTTT.